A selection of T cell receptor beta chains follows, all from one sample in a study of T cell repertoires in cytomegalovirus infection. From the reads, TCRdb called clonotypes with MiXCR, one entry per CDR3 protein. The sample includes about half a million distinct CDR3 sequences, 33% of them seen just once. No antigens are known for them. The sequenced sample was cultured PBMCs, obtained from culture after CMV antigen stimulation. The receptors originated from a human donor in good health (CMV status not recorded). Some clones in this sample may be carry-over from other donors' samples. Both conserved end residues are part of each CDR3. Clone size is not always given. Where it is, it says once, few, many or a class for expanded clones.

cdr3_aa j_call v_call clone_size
CASSQGSRETQYF TRBJ2-5 TRBV3-1 NA
CASSWGEDSFTDTQYF TRBJ2-3 TRBV6-2/TRBV6-3 NA
CASSLGRTGPLFGKLFF TRBJ1-4 TRBV7-2 many
CASSHHRLAGVRRTDTQYF TRBJ2-3 TRBV7-9 NA
CASSYPPRGSVKETQYF TRBJ2-5 TRBV6-6 few
CASSRMTPADYTNTEAFF TRBJ1-1 TRBV18 few
CASGLFPQETQYF TRBJ2-5 TRBV12-5 NA
CASSKGQGGTDTQYF TRBJ2-3 TRBV7-6 few
CASSTWLTASYGYTF TRBJ1-2 TRBV19 NA
CASSQARRITPDTQYF TRBJ2-3 TRBV7-2 NA
CASSLIRGRDQPQHF TRBJ1-5 TRBV28 few
CASSPGQFLTGELFF TRBJ2-2 TRBV19 NA
CASTIGRGDQPQHF TRBJ1-5 TRBV19 NA
CASSLGPLRETQYF TRBJ2-5 TRBV7-2 NA